The 6 T cell receptor beta chains below come from one sample, sequenced in a study of shared clonotypes between healthy human individuals. Method: immunoSEQ multiplex PCR; TCRdb's copy keeps in-frame clones and lacks some. The sample carries 950,000 to 1,100,000 clones, around 74% recorded once. Material: memory CD4+ T cells sorted from blood. Subset given: CD45RA-negative fraction. The receptor set was obtained from a man aged 18 to 35 in good health.

The chain is built from TRBV5-8 and TRBJ2-3; tentatively, D is TRBD1 (5 bases). V was cut by 6 bases and J by 14 bases, with 25 bases left in between. CDR3 length: 14 residues. Germline CDR1 SGHTS, CDR2 YDEGEE. The CDR3 region is CASIFPQGLPQGYF. CDR3 DNA sequence: TGTGCCAGCATCTTCCCGCAGGGCCTCCCTCAGGGGTATTTT.

V is TRBV5-6 and J is TRBJ1-1; D not certain. The V gene's germline CDR1 is SGHDT and CDR2 YYEEEE. The ends were cut back, 2 bases at V and 7 bases at J, with 18 bases in the middle. CDR3 length equals 15 residues. CDR3 nucleotides: TGTGCCAGCAGCTTCTTCGTCCAGGAATCCTTTGAAGCTTTCTTT. Protein product: CASSFFVQESFEAFF.

The chain employs TRBV19 and TRBJ2-1, with 9 bases identical to TRBD1. The ends lost 7 bases at V and 0 bases at J; junction bases unmatched: 19. This CDR3 spans 20 amino acids. CDR1 and CDR2 from the germline V gene are LNHDA and SQIVND (reference sequence). The CDR3 reads CASKNTPQGALWSSYNEQFF. In DNA form, the CDR3 reads TGTGCCAGTAAGAACACCCCACAGGGGGCCCTATGGTCCTCCTACAATGAGCAGTTCTTC.

This clone was found a few times. The chain couples TRBV6-5 to TRBJ2-7; D possibly matches TRBD1 or TRBD2 (5 bases each). Deletions cut 0 bases from V and 0 bases from J, with 9 bases between. Germline V CDR1 and CDR2: MNHEY, SVGAGI. The CDR3 has 15 residues. CDR3 sequence (DNA): TGTGCCAGCAGTTACTCGGCAGGGAGCTCCTACGAGCAGTACTTC. Translating it yields CASSYSAGSSYEQYF.

The rearrangement links TRBV2 to TRBJ2-2; TRBD1 matches at 9 bases. The germline gives CDR1 SNHLY, CDR2 FYNNEI. V was pared by 6 bases and J by 3 bases, with 2 bases of the junction left unmatched. The CDR3 sequence is 14 residues long. The DNA of the CDR3 is TGTGCCAGCAGCCGACAGGGGGACACCGGGGAGCTGTTTTTT. The encoded protein is CASSRQGDTGELFF.

The genes are TRBV10-3 and TRBJ2-2; D is uncertain. The V end was cut by 8 bases, the J end by 2 bases, with 12 bases between. Germline assignment: CDR1 ENHRY and CDR2 SYGVKD. This CDR3 has 14 residues. CDR3 in DNA: TGTGCCATCTCACAGACGCAAAACACCGGGGAGCTGTTTTTT. Protein: CAISQTQNTGELFF.